This entry lists 10 T cell receptor beta chains sequenced from one sample in a study of Graves' ophthalmopathy and Graves' hyperthyroidism (dated by TCRdb to the late 2010s). This sample was sequenced with an Illumina HiSeq 2000. TCR beta CDR3 regions were amplified from RNA transcripts for repertoire sequencing. A first-round RT-PCR used HTBI primers with the Qiagen OneStep RT-PCR kit, followed by a second-round multiplex PCR, size selection and purification. TCRdb reanalyzed the raw reads on its own, using fastp at Q25 for trimming and MiXCR for clone calling, and kept in-frame beta chains. Each CDR3 protein appears once, grouped with its most common genes and DNA. The sample records about 640,000 distinct CDR3 sequences, just over 40% of which are singletons. 3% to 4% of the sample is taken by the ten largest. Sequences were obtained from peripheral blood. These receptors all come from an adult man with Graves' ophthalmopathy.

The chain employs TRBV24-1 and TRBJ1-1, with a tentative D call TRBD1 (5 bases). With 6 bases removed from V and 1 base from J, the gap between germline ends came to 11 bases. Germline V CDR1 and CDR2: KGHDR, SFDVKD. This CDR3 is 14 amino acids long. This CDR3 reads CATSLPGRNTEAFF. CDR3 DNA: TGTGCCACCAGTTTGCCAGGGAGGAACACTGAAGCTTTCTTT.

As concerns this clonotype: At one of its ends the junction is not consistent with the germline gene, which may arise from a read error. The J gene is TRBJ2-5, the V gene TRBV29-1, with 8 bases matching TRBD2. Germline CDR1 reads SQVTM; CDR2 reads ANQGSEA. The CDR3 is 12 amino acids. The CDR3 DNA sequence: TGCAGCGCGAGCGGGGGTCAAGGGACCCAGTACTTC. Amino acid sequence: CSASGGQGTQYF.

V and J are TRBV25-1 and TRBJ1-4; 8 positions match TRBD1. This CDR3 has 15 residues. V lost 8 bases and J lost 2; bases outside the gene matches: 7. Germline loops: CDR1 MGHDK, CDR2 SYGVNS. For the CDR3, the DNA is TGTGCCAGCGCCTGTCAGGGGGCCACTAATGAAAAACTGTTTTTT. Translation: CASACQGATNEKLFF.

This clonotype has ten or more counts. The chain joins TRBV12-5 to TRBJ1-5; D ambiguous. V was clipped by 3 bases and J by 3 bases, with 6 bases between them. The CDR3 runs to 13 residues. Germline values: CDR1 LGHNT, CDR2 FRNRAP. CDR3 loop: CASGFSLNQPQHF. CDR3 sequence (DNA): TGTGCTAGTGGTTTCAGCCTCAATCAGCCCCAGCATTTT.

This clonotype occurred many times. CDR3 protein: CSARDGTSGRGEQYF. DNA for the CDR3: TGCAGTGCTAGAGACGGGACTAGCGGGAGGGGAGAGCAGTACTTC. The V call is TRBV20-1, the J call TRBJ2-7; 16 nucleotides agree with TRBD2. CDR1 is DFQATT and CDR2 is SNEGSKA in the germline V gene (reference sequence). The CDR3 has 15 residues. The trim removed 0 bases at V and 7 bases at J, leaving 3 bases unmatched.

This clonotype came up a few times. V and J are TRBV7-8 and TRBJ2-6; 8 bases line up with TRBD1. Germline V gives CDR1 SGHVS, CDR2 FQNEAQ. This CDR3 is 14 amino acids long. J lost 9 bases, V lost 5 bases, and 6 bases had no gene match. The CDR3: CASSTLGQGNVLTF. In DNA form, the CDR3 reads TGTGCCAGCAGCACACTAGGACAGGGCAACGTCCTGACTTTC.

V usage is TRBV19 and J usage is TRBJ2-2, with D uncertain. Trimming pared 7 bases from V and 1 base from J, leaving 7 bases between. Looked up from germline, CDR1 is LNHDA and CDR2 is SQIVND (reference sequence). This CDR3 has 13 residues. CDR3 region: CASKRGNTGELFF. CDR3 sequence (DNA): TGTGCCAGTAAGAGAGGGAACACCGGGGAGCTGTTTTTT.

This clonotype showed up many times. Written as DNA, the CDR3 is TGCAGCGTTCCTAGTAACTATGGCTACACCTTC. It yields the protein CSVPSNYGYTF. The chain joins TRBV29-1 to TRBJ1-2, with D unclear. The germline CDR1 and CDR2 sequences are SQVTM and ANQGSEA. There are 11 residues in the CDR3. With 5 bases removed from V and 1 base from J, the gap between germline ends came to 5 bases.

This chain connects TRBV11-2 to TRBJ2-7; TRBD2 matches 8 bases. V lost 5 bases, J lost 1 base, and 7 bases stayed unmatched. CDR3 length: 15 residues. The germline CDR1 and CDR2 sequences are SGHAT and FQNNGV. The CDR3 loop reads CASSGAGGFSYEQYF. The DNA of the CDR3 is TGTGCCAGCAGCGGCGCGGGAGGCTTTTCCTACGAGCAGTACTTC.

The chain employs TRBV12-3 or TRBV12-4 and TRBJ1-1, with D maybe TRBD1 (6 bases). The CDR3 covers 14 residues. With 7 bases removed from V and 5 bases from J, the gap between germline ends came to 17 bases. CDR3 nucleotides: TGTGCCAGCAACTTGTCAGGGGAGGGGACTGAAGCTTTCTTT. Its translation is CASNLSGEGTEAFF.